This T cell receptor beta chain is drawn from a study of CD8 T cells in ankylosing spondylitis. Comment on this clonotype: Its antigen remains unidentified.

It was by quantitative 5'-RACE with molecular barcodes that TCR beta libraries were made. TCRdb re-called the 5' RACE reads through MiXCR, storing one row per CDR3 protein. Of under 550,000 distinct CDR3 sequences listed, 20% to 30% are singletons. Regarding the study as a whole: Researchers reportedly found disease-linked clones significantly enriched in matched ankylosing spondylitis synovial fluid. What seemed typical of ankylosing spondylitis blood was a TCR beta motif built from 7 or 8 highly homologous variants. Clones linked to disease, bearing a CD8+ phenotype, were relatively rare in peripheral blood.

With 1 base clipped from V and 0 bases from J, the junction kept 3 bases outside the gene matches. This CDR3 region has 16 residues. The V gene's germline CDR1 is DFQATT and CDR2 SNEGSKA (reference sequence). The chain couples TRBV20-1 to TRBJ2-2; TRBD2 agrees at 9 bases. Sequencing input: blood, either unsorted or a sorted T cell fraction (not recorded which). The sequence derives from a male donor with ankylosing spondylitis. The CDR3 DNA follows: TGCAGTGCTAGAGGACTAGCGGACCCGAACACCGGGGAGCTGTTTTTT. This encodes CSARGLADPNTGELFF.